The following is a T cell receptor (beta chain) sequence with its context. This record belongs to a study of T cell responses to AZD1222 COVID-19 vaccine. Here immunoSEQ multiplex PCR was the method, and the copy in TCRdb shows in-frame clones only, minus some. The sample comprises 90,000 to 150,000 clones, 85% to 90% of which are singletons, and 7.1% rests with the top ten. The CDR3 length is 14 residues. The ends were cut back, 4 bases at V and 0 bases at J, with 9 bases in the middle. Germline CDR1 reads LNHDA; CDR2 reads SQIVND (reference sequence). The chain uses TRBV19 and TRBJ1-1; TRBD1 might be the D (5 bases). The sequencing used peripheral blood, collected 28 days after the second AZD1222 dose. This clonotype was sampled from an adult who received the AZD1222 COVID-19 vaccine. The CDR3 is CASSTQGMNTEAFF. The CDR3 region has the DNA TGTGCCAGTAGTACCCAGGGTATGAACACTGAAGCTTTCTTT.